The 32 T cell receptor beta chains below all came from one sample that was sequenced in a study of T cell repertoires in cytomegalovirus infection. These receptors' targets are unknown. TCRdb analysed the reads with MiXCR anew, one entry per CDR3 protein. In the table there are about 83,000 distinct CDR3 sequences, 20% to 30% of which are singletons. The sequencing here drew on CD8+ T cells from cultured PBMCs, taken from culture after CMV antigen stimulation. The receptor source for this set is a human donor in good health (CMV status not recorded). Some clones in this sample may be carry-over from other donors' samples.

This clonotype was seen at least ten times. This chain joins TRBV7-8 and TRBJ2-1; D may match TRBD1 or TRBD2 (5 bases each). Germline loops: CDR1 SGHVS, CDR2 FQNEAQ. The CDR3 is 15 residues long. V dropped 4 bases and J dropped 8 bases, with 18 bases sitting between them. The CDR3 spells CASSSTEGPEDEQFF. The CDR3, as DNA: TGTGCCAGCAGCTCGACCGAGGGGCCGGAGGATGAGCAGTTCTTC.

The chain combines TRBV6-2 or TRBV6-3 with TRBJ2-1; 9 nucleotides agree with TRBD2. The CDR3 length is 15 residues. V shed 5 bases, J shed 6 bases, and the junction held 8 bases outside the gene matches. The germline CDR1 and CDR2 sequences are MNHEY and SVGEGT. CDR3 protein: CASSPRGLAVNEQFF. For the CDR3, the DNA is TGTGCCAGCAGTCCTAGGGGACTAGCAGTCAATGAGCAGTTCTTC.

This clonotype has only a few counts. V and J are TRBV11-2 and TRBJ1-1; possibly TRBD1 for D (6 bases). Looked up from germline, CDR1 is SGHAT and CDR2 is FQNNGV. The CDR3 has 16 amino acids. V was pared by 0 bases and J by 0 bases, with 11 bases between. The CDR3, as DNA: TGTGCCAGCAGCTTAGATCATCCAGGGGTGAACACTGAAGCTTTCTTT. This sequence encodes CASSLDHPGVNTEAFF.

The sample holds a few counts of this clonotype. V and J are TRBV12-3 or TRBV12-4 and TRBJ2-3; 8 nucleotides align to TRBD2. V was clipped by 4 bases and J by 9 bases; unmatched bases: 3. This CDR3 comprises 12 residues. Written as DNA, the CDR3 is TGTGCCAGCAGTTCGACTAGCGACACGCAGTATTTT. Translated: CASSSTSDTQYF.

The CDR3 nucleotides read TGTGCCAGCAGCGACGACAGGGGGCCCACAGATACGCAGTATTTT. Protein: CASSDDRGPTDTQYF. The V gene is TRBV9, the J gene TRBJ2-3; 10 positions match TRBD1. After removal of 3 bases from V and 2 bases from J, the junction contained 3 bases not matched to a gene. CDR1 and CDR2 (germline): SGDLS, YYNGEE. The CDR3 is 15 residues long.

CDR3: CASSYLRSRGSYEQYF. The CDR3 region has the DNA TGTGCCAGCAGTTACCTGCGTTCGAGGGGTTCCTACGAGCAGTACTTC. The chain employs TRBV6-1 and TRBJ2-7; D may correspond to TRBD1 or TRBD2 (5 bases each). CDR1 is MNHNS and CDR2 is SASEGT in the germline V gene. The CDR3 length is 16 residues. Trimming took off 5 bases at V and 1 base at J, with 18 bases between the two ends.

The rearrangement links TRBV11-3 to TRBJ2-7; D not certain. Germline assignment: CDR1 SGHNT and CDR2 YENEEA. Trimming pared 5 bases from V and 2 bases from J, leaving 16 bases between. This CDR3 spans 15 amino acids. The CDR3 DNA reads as TGTGCCAGCAGCACCATGCGTGGGGATCCCTACGAGCAGTACTTC. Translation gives CASSTMRGDPYEQYF.

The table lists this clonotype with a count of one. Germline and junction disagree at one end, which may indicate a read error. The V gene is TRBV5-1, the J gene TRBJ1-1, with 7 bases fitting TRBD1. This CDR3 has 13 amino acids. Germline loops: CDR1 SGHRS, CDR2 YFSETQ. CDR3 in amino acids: CVSSSNTGAEAFF. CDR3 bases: TGCGTCAGCAGCTCAAATACAGGGGCTGAAGCTTTCTTT. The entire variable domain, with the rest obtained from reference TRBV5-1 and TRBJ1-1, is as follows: KAGVTQTPRYLIKTRGQQVTLSCSPISGHRSVSWYQQTPGQGLQFLFEYFSETQRNKGNFPGRFSGRQFSNSRSEMNVSTLELGDSALYLCVSSSNTGAEAFFGQGTRLTVV.

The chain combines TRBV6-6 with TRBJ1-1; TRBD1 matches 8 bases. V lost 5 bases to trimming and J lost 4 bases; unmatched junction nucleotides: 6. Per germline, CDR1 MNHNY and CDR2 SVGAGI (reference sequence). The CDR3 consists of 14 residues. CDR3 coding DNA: TGTGCCAGCAGTACCGGACAGGGACCCACTGAAGCTTTCTTT. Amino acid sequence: CASSTGQGPTEAFF.

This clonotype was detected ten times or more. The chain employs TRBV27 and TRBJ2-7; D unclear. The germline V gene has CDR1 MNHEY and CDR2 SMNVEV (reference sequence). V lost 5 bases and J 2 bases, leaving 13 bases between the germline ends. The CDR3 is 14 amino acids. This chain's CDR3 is CASSPGLRAYEQYF. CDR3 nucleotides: TGTGCCAGCAGTCCCGGGCTTCGAGCCTACGAGCAGTACTTC.

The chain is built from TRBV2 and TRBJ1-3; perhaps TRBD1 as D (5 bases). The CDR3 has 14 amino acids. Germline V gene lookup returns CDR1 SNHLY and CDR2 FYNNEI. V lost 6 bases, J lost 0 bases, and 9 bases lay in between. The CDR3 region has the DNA TGTGCCAGCAGGGGGGGGGTCTCTGGAAACACCATATATTTT. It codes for CASRGGVSGNTIYF.

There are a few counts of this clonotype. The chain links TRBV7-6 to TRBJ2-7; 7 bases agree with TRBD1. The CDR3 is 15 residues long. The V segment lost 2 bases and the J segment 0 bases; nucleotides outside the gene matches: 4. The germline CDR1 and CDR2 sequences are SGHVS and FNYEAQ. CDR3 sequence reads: CASSLSGTVSYEQYF. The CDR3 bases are TGTGCCAGCAGCTTAAGTGGGACAGTCTCCTACGAGCAGTACTTC.

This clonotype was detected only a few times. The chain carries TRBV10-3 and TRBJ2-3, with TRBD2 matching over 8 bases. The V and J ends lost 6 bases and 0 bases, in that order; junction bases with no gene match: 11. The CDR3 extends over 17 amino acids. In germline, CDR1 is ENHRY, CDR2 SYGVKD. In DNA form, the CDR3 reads TGTGCCATCAGGGCGGGAGGACCCGACCCTAGCACAGATACGCAGTATTTT. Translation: CAIRAGGPDPSTDTQYF.

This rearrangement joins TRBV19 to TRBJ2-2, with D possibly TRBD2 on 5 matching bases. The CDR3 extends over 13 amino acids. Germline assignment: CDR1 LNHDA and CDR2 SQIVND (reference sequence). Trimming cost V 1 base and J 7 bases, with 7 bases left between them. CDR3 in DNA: TGTGCCAGTAGTATAGGAGGGAGCGGGGAGCTGTTTTTT. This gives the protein CASSIGGSGELFF. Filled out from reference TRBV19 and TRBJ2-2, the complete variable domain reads DGGITQSPKYLFRKEGQNVTLSCEQNLNHDAMYWYRQDPGQGLRLIYYSQIVNDFQKGDIAEGYSVSREKKESFPLTVTSAQKNPTAFYLCASSIGGSGELFFGEGSRLTVL.

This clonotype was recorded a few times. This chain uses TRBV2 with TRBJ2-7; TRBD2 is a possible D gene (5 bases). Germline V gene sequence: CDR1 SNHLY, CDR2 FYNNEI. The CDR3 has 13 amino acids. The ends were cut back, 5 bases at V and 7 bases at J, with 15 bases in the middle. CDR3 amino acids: CASSWAEEREQYF. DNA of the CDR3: TGTGCCAGCAGTTGGGCGGAGGAGAGAGAGCAGTACTTC.

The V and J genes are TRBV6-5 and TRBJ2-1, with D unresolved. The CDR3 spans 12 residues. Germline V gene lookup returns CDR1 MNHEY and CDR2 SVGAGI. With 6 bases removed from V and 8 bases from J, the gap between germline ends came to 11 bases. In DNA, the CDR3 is TGTGCCAGCAGAATAGGGTCCGATGAGCAGTTCTTC. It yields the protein CASRIGSDEQFF.

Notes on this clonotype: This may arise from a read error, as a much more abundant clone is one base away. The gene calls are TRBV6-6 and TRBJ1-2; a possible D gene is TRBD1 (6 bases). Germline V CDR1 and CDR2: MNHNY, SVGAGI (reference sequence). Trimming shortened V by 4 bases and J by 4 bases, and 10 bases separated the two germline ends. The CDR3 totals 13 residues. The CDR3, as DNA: TGTGCCAGCAGTTTTCAGGGGAGCTATGGCTACACCTTC. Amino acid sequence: CASSFQGSYGYTF.

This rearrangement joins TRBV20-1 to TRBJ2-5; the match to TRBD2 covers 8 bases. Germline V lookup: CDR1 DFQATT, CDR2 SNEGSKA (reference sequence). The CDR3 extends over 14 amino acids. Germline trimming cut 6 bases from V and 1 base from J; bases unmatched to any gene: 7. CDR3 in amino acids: CSAEPGGPQETQYF. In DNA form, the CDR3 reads TGCAGTGCGGAGCCGGGAGGGCCCCAAGAGACCCAGTACTTC.

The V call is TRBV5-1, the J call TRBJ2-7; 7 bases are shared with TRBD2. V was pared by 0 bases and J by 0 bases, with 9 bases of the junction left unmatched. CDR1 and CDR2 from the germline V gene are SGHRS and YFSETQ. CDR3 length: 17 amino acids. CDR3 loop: CASSLGPTSASSYEQYF. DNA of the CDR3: TGCGCCAGCAGCTTGGGGCCCACTAGCGCGAGCTCCTACGAGCAGTACTTC.

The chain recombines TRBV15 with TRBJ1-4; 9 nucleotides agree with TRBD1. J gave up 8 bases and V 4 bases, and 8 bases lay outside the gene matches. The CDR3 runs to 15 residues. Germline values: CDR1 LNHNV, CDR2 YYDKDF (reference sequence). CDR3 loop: CATSTPTGGTEKLFF. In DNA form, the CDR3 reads TGTGCCACCAGCACCCCGACAGGGGGTACAGAAAAACTGTTTTTT.

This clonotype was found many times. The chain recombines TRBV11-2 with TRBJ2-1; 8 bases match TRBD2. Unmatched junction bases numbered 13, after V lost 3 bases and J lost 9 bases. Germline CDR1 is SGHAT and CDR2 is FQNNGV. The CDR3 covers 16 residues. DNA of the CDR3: TGTGCCAGCAGCTTCGCGCTGTCGGGGGGGCCTGTTGAGCAGTTCTTC. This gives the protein CASSFALSGGPVEQFF.

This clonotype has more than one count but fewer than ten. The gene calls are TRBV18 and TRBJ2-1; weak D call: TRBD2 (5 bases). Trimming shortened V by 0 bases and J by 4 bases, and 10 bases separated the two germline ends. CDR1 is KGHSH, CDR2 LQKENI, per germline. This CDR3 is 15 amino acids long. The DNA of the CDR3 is TGTGCCAGCTCACCACCGGCGGGCGAGTACAATGAGCAGTTCTTC. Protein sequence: CASSPPAGEYNEQFF.

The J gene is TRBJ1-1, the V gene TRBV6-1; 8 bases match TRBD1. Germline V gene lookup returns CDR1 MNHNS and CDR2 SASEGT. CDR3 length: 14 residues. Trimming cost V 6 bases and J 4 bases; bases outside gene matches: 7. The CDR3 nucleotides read TGTGCCAGCAGAGCCGGACAGGGCGTCACTGAAGCTTTCTTT. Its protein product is CASRAGQGVTEAFF.

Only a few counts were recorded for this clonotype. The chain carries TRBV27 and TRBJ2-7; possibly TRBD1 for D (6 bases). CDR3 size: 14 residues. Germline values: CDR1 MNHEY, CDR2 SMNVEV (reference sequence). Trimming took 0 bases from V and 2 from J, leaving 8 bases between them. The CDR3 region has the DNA TGTGCCAGCAGTTTATCCAGGGGCGCCTACGAGCAGTACTTC. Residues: CASSLSRGAYEQYF.

CDR3 coding DNA: TGTGCCACCAGGGAAACTAGCGGGAGCTACGAGCAGTACTTC. Protein sequence: CATRETSGSYEQYF. The V and J genes are TRBV27 and TRBJ2-7, with 11 bases that match TRBD2. This CDR3 is 14 amino acids long. Germline V gene lookup returns CDR1 MNHEY and CDR2 SMNVEV (reference sequence). Losses at the gene ends were 10 bases for V and 3 bases for J; bases not matched to a gene: 8.

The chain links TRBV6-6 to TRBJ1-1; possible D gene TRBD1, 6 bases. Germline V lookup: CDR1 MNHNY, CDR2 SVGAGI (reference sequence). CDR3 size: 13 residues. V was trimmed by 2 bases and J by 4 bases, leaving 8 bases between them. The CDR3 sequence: CASSYQGGTEAFF. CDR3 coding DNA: TGTGCCAGCAGTTACCAAGGGGGCACTGAAGCTTTCTTT.

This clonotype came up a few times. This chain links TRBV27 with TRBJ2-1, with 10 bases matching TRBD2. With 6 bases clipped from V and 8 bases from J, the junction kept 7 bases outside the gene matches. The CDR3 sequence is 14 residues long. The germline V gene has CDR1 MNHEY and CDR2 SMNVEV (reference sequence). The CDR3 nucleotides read TGTGCCAGCAGACCCTCTAGCGGGAGCCATGAGCAGTTCTTC. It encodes CASRPSSGSHEQFF.

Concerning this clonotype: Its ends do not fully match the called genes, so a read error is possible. The CDR3 DNA follows: TGTGCCCGTAGTATAGATTCCCCCGAACTGTACACCGGGGAGCTGTTTTTT. This encodes CARSIDSPELYTGELFF. The chain carries TRBV19 and TRBJ2-2; D unclear. The CDR3 loop spans 17 amino acids. Per germline, CDR1 LNHDA and CDR2 SQIVND (reference sequence).

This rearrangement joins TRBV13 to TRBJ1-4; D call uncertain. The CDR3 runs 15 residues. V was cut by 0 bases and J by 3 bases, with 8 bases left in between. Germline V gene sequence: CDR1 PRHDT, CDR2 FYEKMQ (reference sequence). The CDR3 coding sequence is TGTGCCAGCAGCTTAGGGGGAGCCCCTAATGAAAAACTGTTTTTT. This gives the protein CASSLGGAPNEKLFF.

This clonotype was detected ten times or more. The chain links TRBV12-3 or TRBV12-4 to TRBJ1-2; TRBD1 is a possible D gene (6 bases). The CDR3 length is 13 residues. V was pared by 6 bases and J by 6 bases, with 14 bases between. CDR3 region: CASRTTGSNGYTF. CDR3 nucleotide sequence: TGTGCCAGCAGAACTACAGGGTCCAATGGCTACACCTTC.

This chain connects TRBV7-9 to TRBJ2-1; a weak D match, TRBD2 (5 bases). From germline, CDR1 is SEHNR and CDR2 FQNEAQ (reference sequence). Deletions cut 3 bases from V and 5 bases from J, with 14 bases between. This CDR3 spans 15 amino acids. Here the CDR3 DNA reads TGTGCCAGCAGCTTTAGCGAGCTAGTCGACAATGAGCAGTTCTTC. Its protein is CASSFSELVDNEQFF.

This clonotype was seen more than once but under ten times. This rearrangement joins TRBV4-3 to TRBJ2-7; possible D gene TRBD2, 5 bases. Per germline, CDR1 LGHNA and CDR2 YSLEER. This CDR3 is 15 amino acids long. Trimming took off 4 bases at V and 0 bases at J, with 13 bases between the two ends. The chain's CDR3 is CASSPREGSSYEQYF. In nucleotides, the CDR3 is TGCGCCAGCAGCCCGCGAGAGGGTAGCTCCTACGAGCAGTACTTC.